This entry is about one T cell receptor beta chain. The CDR3 has 15 residues. Looked up from germline, CDR1 is KGHSH and CDR2 is LQKENI. V was pared by 2 bases and J by 5 bases, with 13 bases between. This entry is derived from a study of OX40 agonist ivuxolimab in advanced cancers. This table comes from immunoSEQ multiplex PCR, and its TCRdb copy is limited to in-frame clones, with some not included. The data show 65,000 to 100,000 clones, roughly 88% seen once. This receptor was identified in an adult with an advanced solid tumor such as melanoma, head and neck, liver or kidney cancer. The chain carries TRBV18 and TRBJ1-5; D is uncertain. The source material was CD4+ or CD8+ T cells sorted from blood, sampled in a trial of the OX40 agonist ivuxolimab. The CDR3 DNA sequence: TGTGCCAGCTCACCAGATGGTCAGTCATATCAGCCCCAGCATTTT. Protein product: CASSPDGQSYQPQHF.